This T cell receptor beta chain was retrieved from a study of cytomegalovirus exposure and HLA in healthy donors. V gave up 3 bases and J gave up 3 bases; unmatched junction bases: 6. The germline CDR1 and CDR2 sequences are SGHDT and YYEEEE. This CDR3 is built from 14 residues. PCR amplification relied on 60 Vbeta primers (plus 13 Jbeta primers). Assay: immunoSEQ multiplex PCR; the TCRdb copy retains only in-frame clones and omits some. The sample lists about 170,000 clones; around 84% were seen once. Donors had nominal health at sampling but likely had unrecorded immune exposures. This receptor was taken from a man aged 25 to 45 in good health and CMV-seropositive. Sequenced input: PBMCs. The chain uses TRBV5-6 and TRBJ2-7; 7 bases are a match to TRBD2. CDR3 amino acids: CASSWALADYEQYF. CDR3 bases: TGTGCCAGCAGCTGGGCGCTAGCGGACTACGAGCAGTACTTC.